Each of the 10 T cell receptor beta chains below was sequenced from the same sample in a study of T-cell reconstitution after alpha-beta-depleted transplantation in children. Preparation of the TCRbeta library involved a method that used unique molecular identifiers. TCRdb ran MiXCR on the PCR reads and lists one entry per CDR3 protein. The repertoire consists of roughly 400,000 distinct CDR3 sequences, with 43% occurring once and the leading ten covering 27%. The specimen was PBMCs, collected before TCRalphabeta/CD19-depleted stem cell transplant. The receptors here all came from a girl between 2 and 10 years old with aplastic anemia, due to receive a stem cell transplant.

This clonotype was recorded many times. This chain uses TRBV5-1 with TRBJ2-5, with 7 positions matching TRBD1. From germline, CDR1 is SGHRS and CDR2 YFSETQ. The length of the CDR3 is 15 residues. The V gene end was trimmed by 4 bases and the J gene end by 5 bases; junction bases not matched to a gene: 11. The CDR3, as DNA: TGCGCCAGCAGCCCGGACAGGAGTGTGTTGGAGACCCAGTACTTC. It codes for CASSPDRSVLETQYF.

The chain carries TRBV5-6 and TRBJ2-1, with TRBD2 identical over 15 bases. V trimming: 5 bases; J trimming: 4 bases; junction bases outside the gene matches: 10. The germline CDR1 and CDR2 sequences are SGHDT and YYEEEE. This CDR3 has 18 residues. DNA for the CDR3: TGTGCCAGCAGTGTACTGCGGACTAGCGGGAGGGCTTACAATGAGCAGTTCTTC. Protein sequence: CASSVLRTSGRAYNEQFF.

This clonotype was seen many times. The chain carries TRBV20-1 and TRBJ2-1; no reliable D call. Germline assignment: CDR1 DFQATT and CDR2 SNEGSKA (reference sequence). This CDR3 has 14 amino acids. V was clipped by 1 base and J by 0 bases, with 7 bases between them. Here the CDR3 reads CSARGLSSYNEQFF. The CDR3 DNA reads TGCAGTGCTAGAGGGCTCAGCTCCTACAATGAGCAGTTCTTC.

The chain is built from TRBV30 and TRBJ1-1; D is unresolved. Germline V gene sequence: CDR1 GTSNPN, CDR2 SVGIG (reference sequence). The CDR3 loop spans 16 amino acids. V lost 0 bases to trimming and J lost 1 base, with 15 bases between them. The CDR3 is CAWSVPFRVWNTEAFF. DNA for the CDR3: TGTGCCTGGAGTGTACCGTTTAGAGTCTGGAACACTGAAGCTTTCTTT.

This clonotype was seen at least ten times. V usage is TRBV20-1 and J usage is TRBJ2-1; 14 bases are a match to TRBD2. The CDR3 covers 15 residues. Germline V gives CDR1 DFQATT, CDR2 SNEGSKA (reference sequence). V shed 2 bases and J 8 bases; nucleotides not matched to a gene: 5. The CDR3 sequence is CSARRGTSGRDEQFF. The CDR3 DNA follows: TGCAGTGCTAGACGCGGGACTAGCGGGAGAGATGAGCAGTTCTTC.

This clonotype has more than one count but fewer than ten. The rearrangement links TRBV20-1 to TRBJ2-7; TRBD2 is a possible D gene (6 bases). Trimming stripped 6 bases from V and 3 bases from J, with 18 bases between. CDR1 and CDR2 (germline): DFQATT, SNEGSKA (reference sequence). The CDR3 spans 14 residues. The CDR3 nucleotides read TGCAGTGCGGAGTTCGGGACTCCCCTCTACGAGCAGTACTTC. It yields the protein CSAEFGTPLYEQYF.

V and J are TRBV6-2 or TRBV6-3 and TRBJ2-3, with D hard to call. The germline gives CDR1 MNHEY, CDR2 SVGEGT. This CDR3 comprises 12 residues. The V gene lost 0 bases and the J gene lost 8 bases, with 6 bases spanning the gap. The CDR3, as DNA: TGTGCCAGCAGTTACTCCGTGCCTACGCAGTATTTT. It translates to CASSYSVPTQYF.

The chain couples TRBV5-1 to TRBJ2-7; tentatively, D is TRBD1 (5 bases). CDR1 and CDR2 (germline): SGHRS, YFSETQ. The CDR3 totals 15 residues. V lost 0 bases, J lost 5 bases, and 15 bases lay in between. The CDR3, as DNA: TGCGCCAGCAGCTTGGTCTCGGACACCTATCACGAGCAGTACTTC. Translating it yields CASSLVSDTYHEQYF.

The CDR3 region has the DNA TGCGCCAGCAGCCAAGGGGCCGGGACTAGAGTTTTGACAGATACGCAGTATTTT. Protein: CASSQGAGTRVLTDTQYF. J is TRBJ2-3 and V is TRBV4-1; 8 nucleotides align to TRBD2. Germline values: CDR1 MGHRA, CDR2 YSYEKL. V was clipped by 1 base and J by 3 bases; unmatched bases: 12. This CDR3 spans 18 amino acids.

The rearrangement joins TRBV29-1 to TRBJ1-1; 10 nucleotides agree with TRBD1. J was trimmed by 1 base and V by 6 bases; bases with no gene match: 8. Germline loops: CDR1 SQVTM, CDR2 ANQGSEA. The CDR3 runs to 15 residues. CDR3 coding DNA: TGCAGCGTGGATGGGACAGGGGTTCGGAACACTGAAGCTTTCTTT. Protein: CSVDGTGVRNTEAFF.